The 13 T cell receptor beta chains listed next were all sequenced from one sample in a study of blood T cell repertoires in COVID-19. TCRdb's copy holds only in-frame clones and misses some; the assay was immunoSEQ multiplex PCR. The sample carries approximately 290,000 clones, about four fifths recorded once. Specimen: peripheral blood. The receptors come from a person aged 70 to 79 with COVID-19, enrolled during active disease.

This clone was detected a few times. V and J are TRBV28 and TRBJ2-3; the match to TRBD2 covers 9 bases. The CDR3 runs to 15 residues. With 4 bases clipped from V and 4 bases from J, the junction kept 6 bases outside the gene matches. CDR1 and CDR2 (germline): MDHEN, SYDVKM. CDR3 in DNA: TGTGCCAGCAGTTCTGTAGCGGGGGTTTCAGATACGCAGTATTTT. This gives the protein CASSSVAGVSDTQYF.

The chain links TRBV29-1 to TRBJ1-1, with D maybe TRBD1 (5 bases). The CDR3 has 13 residues. V was clipped by 8 bases and J by 0 bases, with 13 bases between them. CDR1 is SQVTM and CDR2 is ANQGSEA in the germline V gene. CDR3 residues: CSFNRLMNTEAFF. DNA of the CDR3: TGCAGCTTCAACAGGTTAATGAACACTGAAGCTTTCTTT.

The chain's CDR3 is CASSYKSGQYF. CDR3 nucleotide sequence: TGTGCCAGCAGTTACAAGTCAGGGCAGTACTTC. The J gene is TRBJ2-5, the V gene TRBV6-5; D possibly corresponds to TRBD1 (5 bases). The CDR3 contains 11 residues. Germline CDR1 reads MNHEY; CDR2 reads SVGAGI. The V end lost 2 bases, the J end lost 11 bases, and 9 bases lay between the germline ends.

This clone occurred once. The chain joins TRBV5-8 to TRBJ2-2, with 8 bases identical to TRBD1. Trimming removed 6 bases from V and 4 bases from J; junction bases left unmatched: 5. This CDR3 comprises 14 residues. Per germline, CDR1 SGHTS and CDR2 YDEGEE. Here the CDR3 DNA reads TGTGCCAGCACCCGAGACAGGGGCACCGGGGAGCTGTTTTTT. Protein: CASTRDRGTGELFF.

The chain couples TRBV19 to TRBJ2-3, with D perhaps TRBD1 (6 bases). Germline V gene lookup returns CDR1 LNHDA and CDR2 SQIVND (reference sequence). The CDR3 runs 15 residues. V shed 7 bases and J shed 1 base, with 15 bases lying between them. CDR3 protein: CASKSRGTGTDTQYF. CDR3 DNA: TGTGCCAGTAAAAGCAGGGGAACTGGCACAGATACGCAGTATTTT.

The chain couples TRBV10-3 to TRBJ2-7, with 8 bases identical to TRBD1. Per germline, CDR1 ENHRY and CDR2 SYGVKD. The CDR3 is 15 amino acids. With V trimmed by 7 bases and J by 3 bases, 11 bases remained unmatched. CDR3 bases: TGTGCCATCAAGGGGACAGGCGAGGGCCACTACGAGCAGTACTTC. Amino acid sequence: CAIKGTGEGHYEQYF.

The chain couples TRBV5-6 to TRBJ2-1; 11 positions agree with TRBD2. V was clipped by 7 bases and J by 0 bases; unmatched bases: 6. Germline assignment: CDR1 SGHDT and CDR2 YYEEEE. The CDR3 has 16 residues. CDR3 amino acids: CASSRLAGGSYNEQFF. CDR3 coding DNA: TGTGCCAGCTCCCGTCTAGCGGGAGGCTCCTACAATGAGCAGTTCTTC. Full variable domain (missing parts from reference TRBV5-6 and TRBJ2-1): DAGVTQSPTHLIKTRGQQVTLRCSPKSGHDTVSWYQQALGQGPQFIFQYYEEEERQRGNFPDRFSGHQFPNYSSELNVNALLLGDSALYLCASSRLAGGSYNEQFFGPGTRLTVL.

V is TRBV6-5 and J is TRBJ2-7; D gene ambiguous. The CDR3 is 14 residues long. Between the trimmed V and J ends, which lost 6 bases and 0 bases, there was a span of 12 bases. The germline V gene has CDR1 MNHEY and CDR2 SVGAGI. The CDR3 sequence is CASRASPPSYEQYF. DNA of the CDR3: TGTGCCAGCAGAGCCTCCCCTCCCTCCTACGAGCAGTACTTC.

The J gene is TRBJ1-3, the V gene TRBV6-2 or TRBV6-3; TRBD1 aligns across 8 bases. V lost 7 bases, J lost 8 bases, and 10 bases stayed unmatched. Per the germline V gene, CDR1 is MNHEY and CDR2 is SVGEGT. The CDR3 covers 14 residues. The CDR3 spells CASTPRDRRDTIYF. DNA for the CDR3: TGTGCCAGCACCCCGCGGGACAGGCGAGACACCATATATTTT.

In its sample, this clone was seen once. The chain is built from TRBV27 and TRBJ2-7; 8 positions agree with TRBD2. The CDR3 totals 14 residues. CDR1 and CDR2 from the germline V gene are MNHEY and SMNVEV (reference sequence). V lost 10 bases, J lost 1 base, and 9 bases stayed unmatched. DNA for the CDR3: TGTGCCACGAGGGAACGGGGGGGGTCCTACGAGCAGTACTTC. Its protein product is CATRERGGSYEQYF.

The chain combines TRBV7-2 with TRBJ1-3; D is possibly TRBD1 (6 bases). Trimming removed 6 bases from V and 0 bases from J, with 12 bases in between. The CDR3 covers 15 residues. Germline assignment: CDR1 SGHTA and CDR2 FQGNSA. CDR3 protein: CASSLTGFSGNTIYF. As DNA, the CDR3 is TGTGCCAGCAGTTTAACAGGGTTCTCTGGAAACACCATATATTTT.

The chain has TRBV4-2 and TRBJ1-2; 11 nucleotides agree with TRBD1. V dropped 1 base and J dropped 4; count of bases not matched to a gene: 5. Germline V gives CDR1 LGHNA, CDR2 YNFKEQ. The CDR3 has 16 residues. The CDR3 loop is CASSQVGDRGTYGYTF. The CDR3 DNA reads as TGTGCCAGCAGCCAAGTGGGGGACAGGGGGACCTATGGCTACACCTTC.

The V call is TRBV7-2, the J call TRBJ1-5; 7 nucleotides line up with TRBD1. V shed 1 base, J shed 7 bases, and the junction held 7 bases outside the gene matches. This CDR3 comprises 15 residues. The germline gives CDR1 SGHTA, CDR2 FQGNSA. DNA of the CDR3: TGTGCCAGCAGCTTAGATAGACAGGGCTTGCAGCCCCAGCATTTT. The encoded protein is CASSLDRQGLQPQHF. The whole variable domain, remainder taken from reference TRBV7-2 and TRBJ1-5, is GAGVSQSPSNKVTEKGKDVELRCDPISGHTALYWYRQSLGQGLEFLIYFQGNSAPDKSGLPSDRFSAERTGGSVSTLTIQRTQQEDSAVYLCASSLDRQGLQPQHFGDGTRLSIL.